The 8 T cell receptor beta chains below all came from one sample that was sequenced in a study of T cells in Graves' hyperthyroidism and ophthalmopathy. Amplification of TCR beta CDR3 regions used RNA as the template. The HTBI primer set served for first-round RT-PCR of the TCR CDR3. MiXCR, applied by TCRdb to the multiplex PCR reads, yields one record per CDR3 protein. The data hold roughly 720,000 distinct CDR3 sequences, with around 15% observed a single time. The specimen sequenced was blood. These receptors came from a man aged 45 to 65 with Graves' hyperthyroidism.

This clonotype was seen a handful of times. The chain uses TRBV18 and TRBJ1-2; D gene unclear. Germline CDR1 is KGHSH and CDR2 is LQKENI. CDR3 length: 16 amino acids. Deletions cut 0 bases from V and 4 bases from J, with 15 bases between. This chain's CDR3 is CASSPPAGYVFYGYTF. The CDR3 DNA is TGTGCCAGCTCACCACCGGCGGGTTATGTTTTCTATGGCTACACCTTC.

The V gene is TRBV12-3 or TRBV12-4, the J gene TRBJ2-5; 10 positions match TRBD2. The J segment lost 1 base and the V segment lost 5 bases, leaving 7 bases of the junction unmatched. The CDR3 loop spans 16 amino acids. CDR3 sequence (DNA): TGTGCCAGCAGTCCGCGACTAGCGGGCTTCCAAGAGACCCAGTACTTC. It encodes CASSPRLAGFQETQYF.

This chain joins TRBV4-1 and TRBJ1-4, with D possibly matching TRBD1 (6 bases). The CDR3 extends over 14 amino acids. Germline CDR1 MGHRA, CDR2 YSYEKL. V lost 1 base to trimming and J lost 13 bases, with 16 bases between them. The CDR3 is CASSQVRGDTLLFF. The CDR3 coding sequence is TGCGCCAGCAGCCAAGTGAGGGGGGACACCTTACTGTTTTTT.

The rearrangement joins TRBV28 to TRBJ2-2; D gene uncertain. V lost 7 bases, J lost 7 bases, and 10 bases lay in between. CDR1 and CDR2 (germline): MDHEN, SYDVKM. The CDR3 is 12 amino acids. CDR3 amino acids: CASNTRVGELFF. CDR3 in DNA: TGTGCCAGCAATACTCGAGTCGGGGAGCTGTTTTTT.

This clonotype has only a few counts. The chain joins TRBV25-1 to TRBJ2-4, with 9 positions matching TRBD2. The germline V gene has CDR1 MGHDK and CDR2 SYGVNS. The J segment lost 1 base and the V segment lost 4 bases, leaving 2 bases of the junction unmatched. CDR3 length equals 15 residues. CDR3 sequence: CASSGTSDAKNIQYF. CDR3 nucleotides: TGTGCCAGCAGTGGGACTAGCGACGCCAAAAACATTCAGTACTTC.

This clonotype was found many times. This chain links TRBV10-3 with TRBJ1-5, with D tentatively TRBD1 (5 bases). Germline V CDR1 and CDR2: ENHRY, SYGVKD. V was cut by 0 bases and J by 3 bases, with 12 bases left in between. CDR3 length: 16 residues. The CDR3 coding sequence is TGTGCCATCAGTGAGTCGGGGGACGGGTACAATCAGCCCCAGCATTTT. Residues: CAISESGDGYNQPQHF.

CDR3 protein: CSVPDSYTEAFF. The CDR3 region has the DNA TGCAGCGTTCCGGACAGCTACACTGAAGCTTTCTTT. The V gene is TRBV29-1, the J gene TRBJ1-1; perhaps TRBD1 as D (6 bases). Deletions cut 5 bases from V and 3 bases from J, with 10 bases between. There are 12 residues in the CDR3. Per germline, CDR1 SQVTM and CDR2 ANQGSEA.

The V call is TRBV30, the J call TRBJ2-1, with a tentative D call TRBD1 (6 bases). Germline values: CDR1 GTSNPN, CDR2 SVGIG (reference sequence). Trimming left V 2 bases short and J 9 bases short, with 14 bases between. The CDR3 runs to 13 residues. CDR3 DNA sequence: TGTGCCTGGAGTAAGGGGGTAGTAGGTGAGCAGTTCTTC. As protein: CAWSKGVVGEQFF.